This TCR beta chain is drawn from a study of T cell clonotyping in hematopoietic cell transplantation. The table came from immunoSEQ multiplex PCR; TCRdb's copy has only in-frame clones and leaves some out. Here the sample spans 8,500 to 14,000 clones, nearly 90% being singletons. Blood collection times were about day -28 and days 30, 100, 180 posttransplant. The CDR3 covers 13 residues. With 1 base removed from V and 1 base from J, the gap between germline ends came to 2 bases. CDR1 and CDR2 (germline): SGHTA, FQGNSA. Findings and limits, study-wide: Without cell sorting, CD4 versus CD8 contributions remain unresolved. At the given depth, recipient repertoires were over 95% de novo clonotypes. Pathologically expanded recipient clonotypes increased progressively from day 30 to day 180 as diversity fell.

Comments on this clone: Its antigen remains unidentified.

The material was PBMCs, obtained 100 days after allogeneic stem cell transplant. This clonotype was obtained from a female patient between 60 and 69 years old who had an allogeneic stem cell transplant from an unrelated donor, so the T cells may come from the graft donor. Some clones in this sample may be carry-over from other donors' samples. The rearrangement links TRBV7-2 to TRBJ1-3; the D is unclear. In DNA form, the CDR3 reads TGTGCCAGCAGCTTAGGATCTGGAAACACCATATATTTT. Translating it yields CASSLGSGNTIYF.